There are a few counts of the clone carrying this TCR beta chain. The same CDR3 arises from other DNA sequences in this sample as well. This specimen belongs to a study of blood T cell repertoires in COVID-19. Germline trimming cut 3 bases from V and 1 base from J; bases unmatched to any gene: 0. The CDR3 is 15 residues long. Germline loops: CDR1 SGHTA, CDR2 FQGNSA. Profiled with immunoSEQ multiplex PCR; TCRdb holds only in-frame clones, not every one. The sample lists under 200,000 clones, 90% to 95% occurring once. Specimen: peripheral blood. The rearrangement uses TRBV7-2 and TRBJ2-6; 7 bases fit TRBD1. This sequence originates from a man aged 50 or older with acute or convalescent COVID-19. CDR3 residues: CASSFRGSGANVLTF. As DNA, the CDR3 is TGTGCCAGCAGCTTCAGGGGGTCTGGGGCCAACGTCCTGACTTTC.